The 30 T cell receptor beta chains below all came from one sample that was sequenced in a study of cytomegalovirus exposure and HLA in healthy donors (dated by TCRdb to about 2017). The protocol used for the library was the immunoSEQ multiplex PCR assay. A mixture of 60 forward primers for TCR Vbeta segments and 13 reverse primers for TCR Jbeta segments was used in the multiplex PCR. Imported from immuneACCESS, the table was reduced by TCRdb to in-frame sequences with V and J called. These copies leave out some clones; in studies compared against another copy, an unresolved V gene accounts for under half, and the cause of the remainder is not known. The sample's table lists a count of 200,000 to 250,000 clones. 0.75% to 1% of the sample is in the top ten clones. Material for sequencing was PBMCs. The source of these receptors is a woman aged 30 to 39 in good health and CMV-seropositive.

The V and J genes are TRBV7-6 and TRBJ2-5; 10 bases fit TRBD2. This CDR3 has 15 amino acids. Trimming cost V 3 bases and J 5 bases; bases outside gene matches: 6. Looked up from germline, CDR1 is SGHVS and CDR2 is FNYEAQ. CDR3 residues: CASSFGLAVRETQYF. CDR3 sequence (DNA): TGTGCCAGCAGCTTTGGACTAGCGGTGAGGGAGACCCAGTACTTC. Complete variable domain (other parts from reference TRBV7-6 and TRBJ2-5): GAGVSQSPRYKVTKRGQDVALRCDPISGHVSLYWYRQALGQGPEFLTYFNYEAQQDKSGLPNDRFSAERPEGSISTLTIQRTEQRDSAMYRCASSFGLAVRETQYFGPGTRLLVL.

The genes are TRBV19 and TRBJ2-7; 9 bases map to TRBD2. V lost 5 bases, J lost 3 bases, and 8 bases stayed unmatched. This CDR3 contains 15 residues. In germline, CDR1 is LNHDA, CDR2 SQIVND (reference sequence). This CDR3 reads CASSVPGLAFYEQYF. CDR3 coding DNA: TGTGCCAGTAGTGTCCCGGGACTAGCTTTCTACGAGCAGTACTTC.

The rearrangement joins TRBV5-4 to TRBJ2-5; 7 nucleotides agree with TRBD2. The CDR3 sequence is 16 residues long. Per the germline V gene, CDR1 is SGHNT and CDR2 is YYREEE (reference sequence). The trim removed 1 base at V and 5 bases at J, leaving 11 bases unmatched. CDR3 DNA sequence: TGTGCCAGCAGCTTGTCCGGGGGGAGGGGTTTGGAGACCCAGTACTTC. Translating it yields CASSLSGGRGLETQYF.

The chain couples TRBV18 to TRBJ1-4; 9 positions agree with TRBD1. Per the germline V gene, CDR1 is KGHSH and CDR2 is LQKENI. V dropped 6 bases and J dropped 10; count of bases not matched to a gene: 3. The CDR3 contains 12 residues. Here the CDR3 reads CASSPGQGKLFF. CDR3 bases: TGTGCCAGCTCTCCGGGACAGGGAAAACTGTTTTTT.

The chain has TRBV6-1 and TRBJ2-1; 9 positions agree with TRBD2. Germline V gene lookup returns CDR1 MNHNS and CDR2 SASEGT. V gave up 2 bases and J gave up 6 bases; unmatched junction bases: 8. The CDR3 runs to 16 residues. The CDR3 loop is CASSEIFVAGVNEQFF. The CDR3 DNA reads TGTGCCAGCAGTGAAATCTTTGTAGCGGGAGTCAATGAGCAGTTCTTC.

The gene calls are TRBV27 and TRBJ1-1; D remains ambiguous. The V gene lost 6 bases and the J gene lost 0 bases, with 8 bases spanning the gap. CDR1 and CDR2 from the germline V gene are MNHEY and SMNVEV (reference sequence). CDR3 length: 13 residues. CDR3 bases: TGTGCCAGCAGATTGGCCGTGAACACTGAAGCTTTCTTT. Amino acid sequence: CASRLAVNTEAFF.

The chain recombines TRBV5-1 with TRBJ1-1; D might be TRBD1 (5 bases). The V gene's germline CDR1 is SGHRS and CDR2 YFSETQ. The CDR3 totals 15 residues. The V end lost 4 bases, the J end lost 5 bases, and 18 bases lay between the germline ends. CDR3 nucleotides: TGCGCCAGCAGCGTATCTCGGGAGGGGAGGACTGAAGCTTTCTTT. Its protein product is CASSVSREGRTEAFF.

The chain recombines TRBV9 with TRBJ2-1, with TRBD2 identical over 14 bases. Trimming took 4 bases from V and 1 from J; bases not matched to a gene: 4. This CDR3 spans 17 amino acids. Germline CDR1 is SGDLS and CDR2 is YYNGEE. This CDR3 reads CASSPGTSGGSYNEQFF. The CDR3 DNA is TGTGCCAGCAGCCCTGGGACTAGCGGGGGATCCTACAATGAGCAGTTCTTC. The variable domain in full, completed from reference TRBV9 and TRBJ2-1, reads DSGVTQTPKHLITATGQRVTLRCSPRSGDLSVYWYQQSLDQGLQFLIQYYNGEERAKGNILERFSAQQFPDLHSELNLSSLELGDSALYFCASSPGTSGGSYNEQFFGPGTRLTVL.

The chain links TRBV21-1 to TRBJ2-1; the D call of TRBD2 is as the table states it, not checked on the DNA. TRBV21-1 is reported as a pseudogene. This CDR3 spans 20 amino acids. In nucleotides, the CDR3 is TGTGCCAGCAGCCCGAAGCCGGGAAGACTAGCGGGAGGGCCGCTAAATGAGCAGTTCTTC. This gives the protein CASSPKPGRLAGGPLNEQFF.

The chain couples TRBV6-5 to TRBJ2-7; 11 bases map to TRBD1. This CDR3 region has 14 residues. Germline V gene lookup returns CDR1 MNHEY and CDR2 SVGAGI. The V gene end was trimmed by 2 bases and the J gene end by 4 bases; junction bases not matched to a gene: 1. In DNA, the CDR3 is TGTGCCAGCAGTTACGGGACAGGGGGATACGAGCAGTACTTC. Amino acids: CASSYGTGGYEQYF.

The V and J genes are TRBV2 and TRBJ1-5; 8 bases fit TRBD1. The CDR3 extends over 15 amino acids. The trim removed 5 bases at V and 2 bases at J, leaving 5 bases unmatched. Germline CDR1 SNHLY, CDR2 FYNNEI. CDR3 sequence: CASSQQGGGNQPQHF. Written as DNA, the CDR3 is TGTGCCAGCAGTCAACAGGGGGGGGGCAATCAGCCCCAGCATTTT.

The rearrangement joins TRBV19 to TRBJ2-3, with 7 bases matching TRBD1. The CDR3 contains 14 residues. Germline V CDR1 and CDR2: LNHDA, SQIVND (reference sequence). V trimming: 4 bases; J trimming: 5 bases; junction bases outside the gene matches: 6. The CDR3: CASSTRGLRDTQYF. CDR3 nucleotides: TGTGCCAGTAGTACAAGGGGGCTACGAGATACGCAGTATTTT.

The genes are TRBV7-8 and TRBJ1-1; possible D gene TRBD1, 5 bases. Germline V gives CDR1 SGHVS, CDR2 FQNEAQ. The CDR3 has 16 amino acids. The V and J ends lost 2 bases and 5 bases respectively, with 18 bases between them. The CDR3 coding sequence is TGTGCCAGCAGCTTATCCCCTGGAGGGGCGAGGACTGAAGCTTTCTTT. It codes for CASSLSPGGARTEAFF.

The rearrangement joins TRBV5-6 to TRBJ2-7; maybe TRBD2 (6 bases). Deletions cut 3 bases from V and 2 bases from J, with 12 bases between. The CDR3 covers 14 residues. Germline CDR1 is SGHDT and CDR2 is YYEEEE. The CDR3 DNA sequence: TGTGCCAGCAGCTCCTTCGGGGGAACCTACGAGCAGTACTTC. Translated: CASSSFGGTYEQYF.

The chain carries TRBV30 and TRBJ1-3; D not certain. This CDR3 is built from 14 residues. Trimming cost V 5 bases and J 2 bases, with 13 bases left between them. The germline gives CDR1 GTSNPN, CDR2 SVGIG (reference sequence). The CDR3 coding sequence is TGTGCCTGGGTAAGAGGAGGCCCTGGAAACACCATATATTTT. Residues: CAWVRGGPGNTIYF.

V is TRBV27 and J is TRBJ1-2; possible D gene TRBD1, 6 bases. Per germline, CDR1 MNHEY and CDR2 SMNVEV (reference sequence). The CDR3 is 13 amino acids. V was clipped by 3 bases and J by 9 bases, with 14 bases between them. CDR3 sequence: CASSFGGAGSYTF. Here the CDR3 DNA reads TGTGCCAGCAGTTTCGGGGGGGCTGGGAGCTACACCTTC.

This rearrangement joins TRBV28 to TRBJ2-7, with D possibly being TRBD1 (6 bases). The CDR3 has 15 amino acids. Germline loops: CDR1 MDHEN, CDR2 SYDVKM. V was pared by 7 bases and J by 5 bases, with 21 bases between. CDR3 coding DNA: TGTGCCAGCAACCCCCTCACAGGGTTTCAGCACGAGCAGTACTTC. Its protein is CASNPLTGFQHEQYF.

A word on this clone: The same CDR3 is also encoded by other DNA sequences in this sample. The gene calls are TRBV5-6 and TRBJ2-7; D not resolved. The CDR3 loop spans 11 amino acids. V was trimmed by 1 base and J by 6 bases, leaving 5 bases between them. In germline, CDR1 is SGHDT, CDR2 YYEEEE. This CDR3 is CASSLYSEQYF. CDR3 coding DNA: TGTGCCAGCAGCTTGTATTCCGAGCAGTACTTC.

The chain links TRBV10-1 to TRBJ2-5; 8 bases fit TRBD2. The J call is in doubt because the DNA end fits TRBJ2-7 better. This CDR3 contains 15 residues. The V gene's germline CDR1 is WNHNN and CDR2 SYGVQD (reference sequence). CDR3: CASSRQRGGRGEQYF. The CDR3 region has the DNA TGCGCCAGCAGTAGACAACGGGGGGGCCGCGGCGAGCAGTACTTC.

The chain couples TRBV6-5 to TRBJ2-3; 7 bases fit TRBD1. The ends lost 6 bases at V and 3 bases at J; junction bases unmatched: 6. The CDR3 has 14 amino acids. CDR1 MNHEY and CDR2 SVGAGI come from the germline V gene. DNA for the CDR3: TGTGCCAGCAGCCATGACAGGGAAACAGATACGCAGTATTTT. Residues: CASSHDRETDTQYF.

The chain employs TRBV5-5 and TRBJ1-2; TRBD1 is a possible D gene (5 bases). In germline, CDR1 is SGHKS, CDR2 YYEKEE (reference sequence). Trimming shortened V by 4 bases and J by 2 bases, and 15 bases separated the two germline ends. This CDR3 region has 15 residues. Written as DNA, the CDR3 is TGTGCCAGCAGCCTTGGTGGGTGGGGCAACTATGGCTACACCTTC. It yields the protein CASSLGGWGNYGYTF.

The CDR3 region is CASSGGLRLNQETQYF. The CDR3 DNA follows: TGTGCCAGCAGCGGGGGGTTGCGGTTGAACCAAGAGACCCAGTACTTC. V gene TRBV5-4 combines with J gene TRBJ2-5; maybe TRBD2 (6 bases). Trimming pared 4 bases from V and 0 bases from J, leaving 16 bases between. This CDR3 spans 16 amino acids. CDR1 is SGHNT, CDR2 YYREEE, per germline (reference sequence).

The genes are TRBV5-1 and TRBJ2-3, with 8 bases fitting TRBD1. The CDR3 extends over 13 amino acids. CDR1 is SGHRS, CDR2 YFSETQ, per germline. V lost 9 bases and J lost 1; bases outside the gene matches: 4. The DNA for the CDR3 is TGCGCCACGAACAGGGGGGGCACAGATACGCAGTATTTT. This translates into CATNRGGTDTQYF.

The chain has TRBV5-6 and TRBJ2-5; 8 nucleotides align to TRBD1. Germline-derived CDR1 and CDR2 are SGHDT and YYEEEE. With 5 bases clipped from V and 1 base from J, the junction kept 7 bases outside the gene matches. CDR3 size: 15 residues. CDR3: CASSDDRGRQETQYF. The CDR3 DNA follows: TGTGCCAGCAGTGATGACAGGGGCCGCCAAGAGACCCAGTACTTC.

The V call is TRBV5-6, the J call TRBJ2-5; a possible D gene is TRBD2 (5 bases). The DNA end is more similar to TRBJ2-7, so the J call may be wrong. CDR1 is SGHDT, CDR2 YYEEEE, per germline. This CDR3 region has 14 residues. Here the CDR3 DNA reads TGTGCCAGCAAGGCCCGACCCTATAGCGACGAGCAGTACTTC. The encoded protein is CASKARPYSDEQYF.

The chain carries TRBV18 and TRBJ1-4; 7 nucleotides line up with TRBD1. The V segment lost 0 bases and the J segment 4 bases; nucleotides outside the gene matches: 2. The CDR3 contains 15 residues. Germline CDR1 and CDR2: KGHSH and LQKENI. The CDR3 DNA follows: TGTGCCAGCTCACCACCGGGACAGTATAATGAAAAACTGTTTTTT. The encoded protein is CASSPPGQYNEKLFF. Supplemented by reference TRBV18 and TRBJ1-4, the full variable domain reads NAGVMQNPRHLVRRRGQEARLRCSPMKGHSHVYWYRQLPEEGLKFMVYLQKENIIDESGMPKERFSAEFPKEGPSILRIQQVVRGDSAAYFCASSPPGQYNEKLFFGSGTQLSVL.

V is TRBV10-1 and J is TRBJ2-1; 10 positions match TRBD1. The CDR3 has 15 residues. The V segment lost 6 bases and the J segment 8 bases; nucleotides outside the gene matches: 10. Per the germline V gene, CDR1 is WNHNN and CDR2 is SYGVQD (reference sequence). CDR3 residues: CASSRGTGAEDEQFF. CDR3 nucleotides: TGCGCCAGCAGCCGTGGGACAGGGGCTGAGGATGAGCAGTTCTTC.

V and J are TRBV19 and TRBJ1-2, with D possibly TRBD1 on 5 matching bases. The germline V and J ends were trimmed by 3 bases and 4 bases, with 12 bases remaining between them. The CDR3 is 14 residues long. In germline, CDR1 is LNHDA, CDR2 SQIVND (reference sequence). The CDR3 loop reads CASSMKGFGYGYTF. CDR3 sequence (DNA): TGTGCCAGTAGTATGAAGGGGTTTGGCTATGGCTACACCTTC. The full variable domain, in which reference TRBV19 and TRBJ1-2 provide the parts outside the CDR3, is DGGITQSPKYLFRKEGQNVTLSCEQNLNHDAMYWYRQDPGQGLRLIYYSQIVNDFQKGDIAEGYSVSREKKESFPLTVTSAQKNPTAFYLCASSMKGFGYGYTFGSGTRLTVV.

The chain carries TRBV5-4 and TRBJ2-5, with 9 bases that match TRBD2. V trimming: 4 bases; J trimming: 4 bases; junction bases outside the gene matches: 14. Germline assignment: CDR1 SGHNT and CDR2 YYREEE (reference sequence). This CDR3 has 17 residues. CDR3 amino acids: CASSLEWGSGGLETQYF. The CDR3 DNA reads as TGTGCCAGCAGCCTAGAGTGGGGTAGCGGGGGCCTAGAGACCCAGTACTTC.

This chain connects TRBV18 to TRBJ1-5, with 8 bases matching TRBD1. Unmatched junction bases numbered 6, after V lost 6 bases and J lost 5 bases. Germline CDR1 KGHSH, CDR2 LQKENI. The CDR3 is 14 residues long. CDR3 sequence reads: CASSPDRGDQPQHF. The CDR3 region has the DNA TGTGCCAGCTCCCCTGACAGGGGCGATCAGCCCCAGCATTTT.